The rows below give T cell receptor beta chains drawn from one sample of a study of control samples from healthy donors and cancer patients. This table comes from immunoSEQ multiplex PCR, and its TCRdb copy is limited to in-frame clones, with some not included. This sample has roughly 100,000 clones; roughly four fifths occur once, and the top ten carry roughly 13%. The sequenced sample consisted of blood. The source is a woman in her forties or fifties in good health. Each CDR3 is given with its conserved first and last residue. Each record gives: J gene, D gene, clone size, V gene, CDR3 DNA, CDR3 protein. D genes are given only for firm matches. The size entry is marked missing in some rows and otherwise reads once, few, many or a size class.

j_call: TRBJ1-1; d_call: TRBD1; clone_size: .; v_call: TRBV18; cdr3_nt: TGTGCCAGCTCACCGGGACAGGGACTCGAAGCTTTCTTT; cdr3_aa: CASSPGQGLEAFF
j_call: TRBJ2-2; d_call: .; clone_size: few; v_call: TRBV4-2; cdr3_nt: TGTGCCAGCAGCCAGGGGTCAAATCCGGGGGAGCTGTTTTTT; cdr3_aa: CASSQGSNPGELFF
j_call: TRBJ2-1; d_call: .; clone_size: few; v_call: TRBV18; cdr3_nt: TGTGCCAGCTCACCAAGACCAAAAGGGCACAATGAGCAGTTCTTC; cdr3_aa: CASSPRPKGHNEQFF
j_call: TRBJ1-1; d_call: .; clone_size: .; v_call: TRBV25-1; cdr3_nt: TGTGCCAGCAGCTATTTGAACACTGAAGCTTTCTTT; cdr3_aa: CASSYLNTEAFF
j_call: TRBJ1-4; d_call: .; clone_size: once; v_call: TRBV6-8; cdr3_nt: TGTGCCAGCAGTTACAAGCAGGGTACTAATGAAAAACTGTTTTTT; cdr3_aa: CASSYKQGTNEKLFF
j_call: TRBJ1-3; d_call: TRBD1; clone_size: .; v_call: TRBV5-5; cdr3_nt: TGTGCCAGCAGCTCAGGGGGGGTCACTGAGGGAAACACCATATATTTT; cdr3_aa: CASSSGGVTEGNTIYF
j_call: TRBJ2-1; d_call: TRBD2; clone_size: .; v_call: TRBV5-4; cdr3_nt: TGTGCCAGCAGCTTCCGGAGCGGGAGTACCTACAATGAGCAGTTCTTC; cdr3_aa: CASSFRSGSTYNEQFF
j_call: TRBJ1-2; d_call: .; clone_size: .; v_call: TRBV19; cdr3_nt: TGTGCCAGCCAACAGGGAAAGTATGGCTACACCTTC; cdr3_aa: CASQQGKYGYTF
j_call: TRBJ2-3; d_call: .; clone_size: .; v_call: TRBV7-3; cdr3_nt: TGTGCCAGCAGCTTAGAGGGGTCCGATGATACGCAGTATTTT; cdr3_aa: CASSLEGSDDTQYF
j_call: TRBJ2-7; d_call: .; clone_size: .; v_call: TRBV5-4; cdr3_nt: TGTGCCAGCAGTTTCCTCGAGGTAGGGGGATCCTCCTACGAGCAGTACTTC; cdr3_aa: CASSFLEVGGSSYEQYF
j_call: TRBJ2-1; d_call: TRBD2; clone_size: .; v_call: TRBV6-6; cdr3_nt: TGTGCCAGCAGTCGGACTAGCGGGGGCTCCGGAATCGCCTACAATGAGCAGTTCTTC; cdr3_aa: CASSRTSGGSGIAYNEQFF
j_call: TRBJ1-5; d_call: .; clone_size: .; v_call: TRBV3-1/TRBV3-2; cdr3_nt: TGTGCCAGCAGCCAAGACTCAATGGGGGGTCAGCCCCAGCATTTT; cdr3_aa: CASSQDSMGGQPQHF
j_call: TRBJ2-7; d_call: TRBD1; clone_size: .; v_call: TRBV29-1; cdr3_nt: TGCAGCGTGGACGGACAGGGGACCTACGAGCAGTACTTC; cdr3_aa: CSVDGQGTYEQYF
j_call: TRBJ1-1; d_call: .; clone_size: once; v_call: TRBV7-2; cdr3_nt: TGTGCCAGCAGCTCCCGGCGGGGGGTGACCACTGAAGCTTTCTTT; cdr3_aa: CASSSRRGVTTEAFF
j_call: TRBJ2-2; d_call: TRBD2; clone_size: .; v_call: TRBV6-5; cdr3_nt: TGTGCCGGCAGCGGGACTAGCGGGAACACCGGGGAGCTGTTTTTT; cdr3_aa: CAGSGTSGNTGELFF
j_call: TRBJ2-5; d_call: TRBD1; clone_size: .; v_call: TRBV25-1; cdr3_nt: TGTGCCAGCAGTTATTGGGACAGCCAAGAGACCCAGTACTTC; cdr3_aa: CASSYWDSQETQYF